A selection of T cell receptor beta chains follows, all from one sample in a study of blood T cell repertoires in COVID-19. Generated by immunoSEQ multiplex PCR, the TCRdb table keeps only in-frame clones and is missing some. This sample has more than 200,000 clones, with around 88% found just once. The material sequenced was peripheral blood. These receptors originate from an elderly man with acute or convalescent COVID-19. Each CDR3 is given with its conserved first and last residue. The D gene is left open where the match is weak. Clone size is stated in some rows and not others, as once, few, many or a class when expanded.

CDR3 DNA: TGTGCCAGCAGCGTAGATGGGGGGGCGGGCACAGATACGCAGTATTTT; CDR3 protein: CASSVDGGAGTDTQYF; clone size: .; J gene: TRBJ2-3; CDR3 length: 16; V gene: TRBV9; D gene: .
CDR3 DNA: TGTGCCAGCTCACCACGGGACAGGGAGACCCAGTACTTC; CDR3 protein: CASSPRDRETQYF; clone size: .; J gene: TRBJ2-5; CDR3 length: 13; V gene: TRBV18; D gene: TRBD1
CDR3 DNA: TGCGCCAGCAGCTTGGAGGGGGCGGGTGGCTACACCTTC; CDR3 protein: CASSLEGAGGYTF; clone size: .; J gene: TRBJ1-2; CDR3 length: 13; V gene: TRBV5-1; D gene: TRBD1
CDR3 DNA: TGTGCTAGTGGTTTGGGGGGCTATGAGCAGTTCTTC; CDR3 protein: CASGLGGYEQFF; clone size: .; J gene: TRBJ2-1; CDR3 length: 12; V gene: TRBV12-5; D gene: .
CDR3 DNA: TGTGCCAGCAGGACCAACGCCAGGAGGCGGGAGACCCAGTACTTC; CDR3 protein: CASRTNARRRETQYF; clone size: once; J gene: TRBJ2-5; CDR3 length: 15; V gene: TRBV21-1; D gene: .
CDR3 DNA: TGCAGCGTTGAAATCACAGGGTGGACAGATACGCAGTATTTT; CDR3 protein: CSVEITGWTDTQYF; clone size: .; J gene: TRBJ2-3; CDR3 length: 14; V gene: TRBV29-1; D gene: .
CDR3 DNA: TGCGCCAGCAGGGAGCGGGAGGGAGTGCGAGGAGATACGCAGTATTTT; CDR3 protein: CASREREGVRGDTQYF; clone size: .; J gene: TRBJ2-3; CDR3 length: 16; V gene: TRBV5-1; D gene: TRBD2
CDR3 DNA: TGCGCCAGCAGCACCCCGGGACTAGCGACCGGGGAGCTGTTTTTT; CDR3 protein: CASSTPGLATGELFF; clone size: .; J gene: TRBJ2-2; CDR3 length: 15; V gene: TRBV4-1; D gene: TRBD2
CDR3 DNA: TGTGCCAGCAGCTCCGGGACAGGGATGACCTATAATTCACCCCTCCACTTT; CDR3 protein: CASSSGTGMTYNSPLHF; clone size: .; J gene: TRBJ1-6; CDR3 length: 17; V gene: TRBV5-4; D gene: TRBD1
CDR3 DNA: TGTGCCACCAGTCGAAACAGGGCTCACACAGATACGCAGTATTTT; CDR3 protein: CATSRNRAHTDTQYF; clone size: .; J gene: TRBJ2-3; CDR3 length: 15; V gene: TRBV24-1; D gene: .